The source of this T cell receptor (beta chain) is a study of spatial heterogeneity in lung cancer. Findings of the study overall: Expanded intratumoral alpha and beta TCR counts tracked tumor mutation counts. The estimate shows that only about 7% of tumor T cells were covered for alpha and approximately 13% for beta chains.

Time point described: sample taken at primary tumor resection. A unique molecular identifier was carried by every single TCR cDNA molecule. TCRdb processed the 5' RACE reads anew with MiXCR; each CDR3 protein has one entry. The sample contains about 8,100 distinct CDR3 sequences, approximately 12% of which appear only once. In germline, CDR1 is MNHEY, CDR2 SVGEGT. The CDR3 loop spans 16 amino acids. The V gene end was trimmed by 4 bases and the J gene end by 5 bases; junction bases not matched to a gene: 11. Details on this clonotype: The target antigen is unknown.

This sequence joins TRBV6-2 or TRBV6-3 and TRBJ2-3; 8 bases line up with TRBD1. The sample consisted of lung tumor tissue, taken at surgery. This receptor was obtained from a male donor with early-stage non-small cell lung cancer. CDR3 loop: CASSSLMDRARDTQYF. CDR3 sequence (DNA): TGTGCCAGCAGTTCCCTAATGGACAGGGCAAGAGATACGCAGTATTTT.